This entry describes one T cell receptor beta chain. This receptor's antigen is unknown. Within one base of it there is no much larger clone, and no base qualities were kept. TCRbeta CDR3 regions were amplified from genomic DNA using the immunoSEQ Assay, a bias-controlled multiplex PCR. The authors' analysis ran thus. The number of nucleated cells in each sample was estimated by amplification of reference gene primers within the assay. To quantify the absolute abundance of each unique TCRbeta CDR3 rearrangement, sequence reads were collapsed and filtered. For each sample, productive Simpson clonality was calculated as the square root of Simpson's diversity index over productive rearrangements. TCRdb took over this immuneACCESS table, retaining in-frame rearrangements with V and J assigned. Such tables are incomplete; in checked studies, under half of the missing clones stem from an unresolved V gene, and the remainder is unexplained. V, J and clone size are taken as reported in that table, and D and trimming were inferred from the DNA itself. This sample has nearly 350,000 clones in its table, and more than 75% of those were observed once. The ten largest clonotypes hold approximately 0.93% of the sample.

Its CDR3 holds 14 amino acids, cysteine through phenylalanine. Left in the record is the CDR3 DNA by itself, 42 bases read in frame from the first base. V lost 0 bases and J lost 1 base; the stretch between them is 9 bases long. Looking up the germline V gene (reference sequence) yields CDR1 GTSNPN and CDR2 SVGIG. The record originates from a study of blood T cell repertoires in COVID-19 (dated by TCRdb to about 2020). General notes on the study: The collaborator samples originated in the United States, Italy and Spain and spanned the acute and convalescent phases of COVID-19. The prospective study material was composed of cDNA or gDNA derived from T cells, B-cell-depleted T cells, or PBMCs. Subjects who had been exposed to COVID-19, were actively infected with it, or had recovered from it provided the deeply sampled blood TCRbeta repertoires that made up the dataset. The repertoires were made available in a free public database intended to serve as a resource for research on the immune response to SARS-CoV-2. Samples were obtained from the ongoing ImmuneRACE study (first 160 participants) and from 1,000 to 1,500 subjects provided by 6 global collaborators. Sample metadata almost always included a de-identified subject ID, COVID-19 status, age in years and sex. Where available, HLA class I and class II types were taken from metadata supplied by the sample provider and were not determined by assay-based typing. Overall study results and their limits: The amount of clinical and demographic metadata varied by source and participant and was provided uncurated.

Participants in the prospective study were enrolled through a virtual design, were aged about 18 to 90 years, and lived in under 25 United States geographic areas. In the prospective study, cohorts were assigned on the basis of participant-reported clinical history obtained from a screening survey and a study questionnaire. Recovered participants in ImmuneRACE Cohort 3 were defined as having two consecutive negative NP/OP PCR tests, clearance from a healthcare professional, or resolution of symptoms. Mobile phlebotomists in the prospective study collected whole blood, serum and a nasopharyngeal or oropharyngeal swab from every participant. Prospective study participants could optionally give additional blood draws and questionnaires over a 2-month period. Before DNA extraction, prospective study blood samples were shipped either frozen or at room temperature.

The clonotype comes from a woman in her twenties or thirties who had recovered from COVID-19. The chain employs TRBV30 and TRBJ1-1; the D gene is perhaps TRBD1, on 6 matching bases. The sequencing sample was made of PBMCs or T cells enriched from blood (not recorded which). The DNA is TGTGCCTGGAGTGTGGGGGCAGGGAACACTGAAGCTTTCTTT. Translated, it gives CAWSVGAGNTEAFF.